Following are 20 T cell receptor beta chains from one sample sequenced in a study of CD8 T cells in ankylosing spondylitis. TCRdb re-called the 5' RACE reads through MiXCR, storing one row per CDR3 protein. The sample carries 150,000 to 250,000 distinct CDR3 sequences, 9.5% to 15% recorded once. Sequencing used blood, either unsorted or a sorted T cell fraction (not recorded which). Every receptor here comes from a male donor with ankylosing spondylitis or in good health (not recorded which).

This clonotype was counted a few times. The V gene is TRBV3-1, the J gene TRBJ2-3; 7 bases fit TRBD2. V dropped 2 bases and J dropped 2; count of bases not matched to a gene: 10. In germline, CDR1 is LGHDT, CDR2 YNNKEL (reference sequence). The CDR3 has 17 amino acids. Here the CDR3 reads CASSQFETSLSTDTQYF. CDR3 nucleotides: TGTGCCAGCAGCCAATTTGAGACTAGCCTCTCCACAGATACGCAGTATTTT.

Note on this clonotype: The junction does not match germline at one end; this may be a read error. J is TRBJ1-5 and V is TRBV6-2 or TRBV6-3; D is uncertain. This CDR3 is built from 13 residues. CDR1 MNHEY and CDR2 SVGEGT come from the germline V gene. The CDR3 nucleotides read TGTGCCAGCAGTTACCTGTCCAATAAGCCCCAGCATTTT. Encoded protein: CASSYLSNKPQHF.

A few counts support this clonotype. This rearrangement joins TRBV30 to TRBJ2-5; 14 nucleotides agree with TRBD2. After removal of 4 bases from V and 4 bases from J, the junction contained 5 bases not matched to a gene. Germline V lookup: CDR1 GTSNPN, CDR2 SVGIG (reference sequence). The CDR3 spans 15 residues. For the CDR3, the DNA is TGTGCCTGGACCCGGACTAGCGGGGGGCCAGAGACCCAGTACTTC. This gives the protein CAWTRTSGGPETQYF.

This chain connects TRBV7-9 to TRBJ2-7; D is perhaps TRBD1 or TRBD2 (5 bases each). The germline CDR1 and CDR2 sequences are SEHNR and FQNEAQ (reference sequence). V was cut by 1 base and J by 4 bases, with 11 bases left in between. The CDR3 is 14 residues long. CDR3 region: CASSLGGALYEQYF. CDR3 DNA: TGTGCCAGCAGCTTAGGAGGGGCCCTTTACGAGCAGTACTTC.

This clonotype was detected ten times or more. The chain carries TRBV27 and TRBJ2-3; D ambiguous. The CDR3 sequence is 13 residues long. V lost 4 bases and J 3 bases, leaving 8 bases between the germline ends. Germline V gene data show CDR1 as MNHEY and CDR2 as SMNVEV (reference sequence). The CDR3 spells CASSSLSTDTQYF. The CDR3 DNA reads as TGTGCCAGCAGTTCCCTTTCAACAGATACGCAGTATTTT.

The chain couples TRBV5-5 to TRBJ2-7, with 9 positions matching TRBD1. Germline V gene sequence: CDR1 SGHKS, CDR2 YYEKEE (reference sequence). The CDR3 is 13 amino acids. V was pared by 4 bases and J by 5 bases, with 4 bases of the junction left unmatched. CDR3 nucleotides: TGTGCCAGCAGCGGACAGGGGACCAACGAGCAGTACTTC. Its translation: CASSGQGTNEQYF.

This clonotype was observed a handful of times. This sequence joins TRBV12-3 or TRBV12-4 and TRBJ2-3, with 15 bases that match TRBD2. The CDR3 contains 15 residues. V trimming: 1 base; J trimming: 11 bases; junction bases outside the gene matches: 4. The CDR3 loop is CASSLGGLAGGGQYF. CDR3 in DNA: TGTGCCAGCAGTTTAGGGGGACTAGCGGGAGGAGGGCAGTATTTT.

This clonotype was recorded a few times. The V gene is TRBV6-6, the J gene TRBJ1-1, with TRBD1 as a possible D gene (5 bases). Between the trimmed V and J ends, which lost 4 bases and 3 bases, there was a span of 9 bases. Per the germline V gene, CDR1 is MNHNY and CDR2 is SVGAGI (reference sequence). The CDR3 extends over 13 amino acids. CDR3 sequence: CASSSGGDTEAFF. CDR3 bases: TGTGCCAGCAGTTCGGGGGGGGACACTGAAGCTTTCTTT.

The chain links TRBV2 to TRBJ2-1, with D maybe TRBD2 (5 bases). V gave up 6 bases and J gave up 3 bases, with 9 bases separating them. CDR3 length: 13 residues. CDR1 and CDR2 (germline): SNHLY, FYNNEI. The CDR3 is CASRASLYNEQFF. The CDR3 DNA reads as TGTGCCAGCAGGGCTAGCCTCTACAATGAGCAGTTCTTC.

The genes are TRBV25-1 and TRBJ2-7, with 12 nucleotides matching TRBD2. The CDR3 consists of 16 residues. Germline values: CDR1 MGHDK, CDR2 SYGVNS. After removal of 3 bases from V and 2 bases from J, the junction contained 5 bases not matched to a gene. The CDR3: CASSDFTSGRPYEQYF. The CDR3 coding sequence is TGTGCCAGCAGTGACTTCACTAGCGGGAGGCCCTACGAGCAGTACTTC.

For the CDR3, the DNA is TGTGCCGGGGGGGAGAACACTGAAGCTTTCTTT. Translating gives CAGGENTEAFF. The gene calls are TRBV7-9 and TRBJ1-1, with a possible D match to TRBD1 (5 bases). CDR1 SEHNR and CDR2 FQNEAQ come from the germline V gene (reference sequence). The CDR3 is 11 amino acids. The V gene lost 11 bases and the J gene lost 1 base, with 8 bases spanning the gap. Supplemented by reference TRBV7-9 and TRBJ1-1, the full variable domain reads DTGVSQNPRHKITKRGQNVTFRCDPISEHNRLYWYRQTLGQGPEFLTYFQNEAQLEKSRLLSDRFSAERPKGSFSTLEIQRTEQGDSAMYLCAGGENTEAFFGQGTRLTVV.

The chain links TRBV2 to TRBJ1-2; D perhaps matches TRBD1 (6 bases). This CDR3 spans 14 amino acids. Germline loops: CDR1 SNHLY, CDR2 FYNNEI. The germline V and J ends were trimmed by 2 bases and 8 bases, with 15 bases remaining between them. This CDR3 reads CASSEKQGVEGYTF. The CDR3 bases are TGTGCCAGCAGTGAAAAACAGGGTGTTGAGGGCTACACCTTC.

In this sample, this clonotype turned up a few times. The chain combines TRBV3-1 with TRBJ2-7; no definite D call. This CDR3 is 13 amino acids long. CDR1 is LGHDT, CDR2 YNNKEL, per germline (reference sequence). Trimming cost V 4 bases and J 2 bases, with 9 bases left between them. CDR3 in DNA: TGTGCCAGCAGCCCCTTATCCACCTACGAGCAGTACTTC. Translation gives CASSPLSTYEQYF.

This clonotype was counted only a few times. This chain links TRBV11-1 with TRBJ2-3, with 9 positions matching TRBD2. Per germline, CDR1 SGHAT and CDR2 FQDESV (reference sequence). The CDR3 consists of 18 residues. V trimming: 4 bases; J trimming: 2 bases; junction bases outside the gene matches: 13. The CDR3 loop is CASSYRTAPSGDTDTQYF. The CDR3 DNA is TGTGCCAGCAGCTACCGAACCGCGCCTAGCGGGGACACAGATACGCAGTATTTT.

This clonotype was seen more than once but under ten times. The chain couples TRBV7-9 to TRBJ1-6, with D uncertain. V shed 3 bases and J shed 0 bases, with 9 bases lying between them. This CDR3 region has 16 residues. The V gene's germline CDR1 is SEHNR and CDR2 FQNEAQ (reference sequence). In nucleotides, the CDR3 is TGTGCCAGCAGCTTCCCGGGGAGCTCCTATAATTCACCCCTCCACTTT. Translation gives CASSFPGSSYNSPLHF.

This clonotype was observed a few times. The gene calls are TRBV2 and TRBJ2-3; D unresolved. The CDR3 length is 12 residues. The germline V and J ends were trimmed by 3 bases and 8 bases, with 9 bases remaining between them. Germline V gene lookup returns CDR1 SNHLY and CDR2 FYNNEI. As DNA, the CDR3 is TGTGCCAGCAGTGATTCATGGGCTACGCAGTATTTT. It specifies CASSDSWATQYF.

The genes are TRBV20-1 and TRBJ2-7, with a tentative D call TRBD2 (5 bases). CDR1 is DFQATT, CDR2 SNEGSKA, per germline (reference sequence). CDR3 length equals 13 residues. Trimming shortened V by 0 bases and J by 1 base, and 7 bases separated the two germline ends. CDR3 amino acids: CSARDEGSYEQYF. CDR3 nucleotide sequence: TGCAGTGCTAGAGATGAGGGTTCCTACGAGCAGTACTTC.

This clonotype was recorded a few times. The V gene is TRBV7-2, the J gene TRBJ2-3, with D possibly matching TRBD2 (5 bases). V gave up 4 bases and J gave up 4 bases, with 15 bases separating them. The CDR3 loop spans 15 amino acids. Germline loops: CDR1 SGHTA, CDR2 FQGNSA. CDR3 region: CASSSSFVGPDTQYF. The CDR3 coding sequence is TGTGCCAGCAGCTCTAGCTTTGTGGGTCCAGATACGCAGTATTTT.

The gene calls are TRBV2 and TRBJ2-5, with D possibly TRBD2 on 6 matching bases. Trimming cost V 4 bases and J 3 bases, with 9 bases left between them. Per the germline V gene, CDR1 is SNHLY and CDR2 is FYNNEI. The CDR3 has 13 residues. This CDR3 reads CASSGTTEETQYF. DNA of the CDR3: TGTGCCAGCAGTGGGACTACCGAAGAGACCCAGTACTTC.

The chain is built from TRBV27 and TRBJ1-5, with D unclear. Germline CDR1 reads MNHEY; CDR2 reads SMNVEV (reference sequence). Trimming took off 2 bases at V and 3 bases at J, with 8 bases between the two ends. The CDR3 spans 14 residues. CDR3 in amino acids: CASSLIGPNQPQHF. Written as DNA, the CDR3 is TGTGCCAGCAGTTTAATAGGCCCCAATCAGCCCCAGCATTTT.